The 2 T cell receptor beta chains listed next were all sequenced from one sample in a study of T cell responses to AZD1222 COVID-19 vaccine (dated by TCRdb to about 2021). The label giving this sample's time point can be read as: baseline before first vaccination. Library preparation employed the immunoSEQ multiplex PCR assay. Entries here come from immuneACCESS through TCRdb and include only in-frame sequences with V and J called. Some clones fail to appear in such tables; in the studies checked, an unresolved V gene covers under half of the shortfall, and the cause of the remainder is unknown. Here the sample has 60,000 to 80,000 clones; around 86% occur a single time. The ten most abundant clones make up roughly 20% of the sample. This specimen consisted of peripheral blood, obtained on day 0 of AZD1222 vaccination. These receptors were taken from an adult in good health.

This rearrangement joins TRBV3-1 (or the pseudogene TRBV3-2) to TRBJ1-2; 7 bases fit TRBD1. From germline, CDR1 is LGHDT and CDR2 YNNKEL (reference sequence). The length of the CDR3 is 14 residues. The J segment lost 5 bases and the V segment lost 1 base, leaving 4 bases of the junction unmatched. The CDR3 loop reads CASSQAGGRYGYTF. CDR3 nucleotides: TGTGCCAGCAGCCAAGCAGGGGGTAGGTATGGCTACACCTTC.

This clone was counted between two and nine times. CDR3 residues: CASKEGRENQPQHF. The DNA for the CDR3 is TGTGCCAGCAAAGAGGGGAGGGAAAATCAGCCCCAGCATTTT. The rearrangement uses TRBV19 and TRBJ1-5; possibly TRBD1 for D (5 bases). Germline-derived CDR1 and CDR2 are LNHDA and SQIVND (reference sequence). The CDR3 sequence is 14 residues long. V lost 9 bases, J lost 4 bases, and 16 bases lay in between.